This T cell receptor (beta chain) stems from a study of control samples from healthy donors and cancer patients. Germline V gives CDR1 PRHDT, CDR2 FYEKMQ (reference sequence). Trimming cost V 5 bases and J 4 bases, with 12 bases left between them. The CDR3 is 14 amino acids. Clones were read by immunoSEQ multiplex PCR, and TCRdb kept only the in-frame ones, dropping some. This sample yields 150,000 or so clones, of which 93% are seen a single time; 2% to 2.5% belongs to the top ten. Material for sequencing was blood. V is TRBV13 and J is TRBJ2-1; either TRBD1 or TRBD2 may fit D (5 bases each). This clonotype was obtained from a man between 45 and 60 years old in good health. For the CDR3, the DNA is TGTGCCAGCAGCGTCCGGGACGTTTACAATGAGCAGTTCTTC. This sequence encodes CASSVRDVYNEQFF. Using reference TRBV13 and TRBJ2-1 for the parts outside the CDR3, the full variable domain is AAGVIQSPRHLIKEKRETATLKCYPIPRHDTVYWYQQGPGQDPQFLISFYEKMQSDKGSIPDRFSAQQFSDYHSELNMSSLELGDSALYFCASSVRDVYNEQFFGPGTRLTVL.